Below, 23 T cell receptor beta chains from the same sample are listed, as sequenced in a study of ipilimumab plus nivolumab after autologous stem cell transplantation. Sequenced by immunoSEQ multiplex PCR; TCRdb stores in-frame clones only, minus some. The sample consists of around 15,000 clones, approximately 82% of them appearing once. The sample here was PBMCs, taken in a trial of ipilimumab plus nivolumab as post-transplant consolidation. The origin of the receptors is a male donor with diffuse large B-cell lymphoma.

The chain joins TRBV29-1 to TRBJ1-1, with D possibly TRBD1 on 5 matching bases. Germline V gene sequence: CDR1 SQVTM, CDR2 ANQGSEA. V was pared by 6 bases and J by 2 bases, with 10 bases between. The CDR3 is 12 amino acids. The CDR3 spells CSVWTLNTEAFF. The CDR3 bases are TGCAGCGTCTGGACACTTAACACTGAAGCTTTCTTT.

The chain carries TRBV5-6 and TRBJ2-3; D uncertain. The CDR3 totals 15 residues. Germline V CDR1 and CDR2: SGHDT, YYEEEE. V lost 4 bases and J lost 2, with 14 bases in between. CDR3 DNA sequence: TGTGCCAGCAGCCTGGTCCAGGCTTTCACAGATACGCAGTATTTT. Protein sequence: CASSLVQAFTDTQYF.

This chain uses TRBV5-4 with TRBJ2-7, with TRBD1 identical over 9 bases. CDR3 size: 14 residues. Unmatched junction bases numbered 7, after V lost 4 bases and J lost 5 bases. The germline gives CDR1 SGHNT, CDR2 YYREEE (reference sequence). As DNA, the CDR3 is TGTGCCAGCAGCGCCCGGGACAGGGTAGACGAGCAGTACTTC. The encoded protein is CASSARDRVDEQYF.

The chain links TRBV2 to TRBJ1-5, with 8 bases matching TRBD1. The CDR3 contains 14 residues. V dropped 8 bases and J dropped 4; count of bases not matched to a gene: 7. CDR1 and CDR2 (germline): SNHLY, FYNNEI. Here the CDR3 reads CASGRRQGNQPQHF. CDR3 in DNA: TGTGCCAGCGGGCGGAGACAGGGGAATCAGCCCCAGCATTTT.

The genes are TRBV10-3 and TRBJ1-5; D unresolved. The V and J ends lost 1 base and 5 bases respectively, with 12 bases between them. Germline values: CDR1 ENHRY, CDR2 SYGVKD. The CDR3 sequence is 15 residues long. The CDR3 DNA reads TGTGCCATCAGTGAGTTGAGAGGGAGCGATCAGCCCCAGCATTTT. Its protein is CAISELRGSDQPQHF.

This sequence joins TRBV13 and TRBJ2-1, with D maybe TRBD1 (6 bases). Germline V gene data show CDR1 as PRHDT and CDR2 as FYEKMQ (reference sequence). V was shortened by 4 bases and J by 4 bases, with 11 bases between the two germline ends. The CDR3 has 14 residues. CDR3 region: CASSSWTDYNEQFF. CDR3 bases: TGTGCCAGCAGCTCCTGGACAGATTACAATGAGCAGTTCTTC.

The rearrangement uses TRBV13 and TRBJ2-3, with D possibly TRBD2 on 6 matching bases. Per germline, CDR1 PRHDT and CDR2 FYEKMQ (reference sequence). The CDR3 runs to 16 residues. V was trimmed by 2 bases and J by 2 bases, leaving 14 bases between them. For the CDR3, the DNA is TGTGCCAGCAGCTTACGGTCCGGGGGAGTCACAGATACGCAGTATTTT. Amino acid sequence: CASSLRSGGVTDTQYF.

This clone was observed once. The CDR3 region has the DNA TGTGCCAGCTCACCACCGTTGCTGGACAGGGTCGAAAAACTGTTTTTT. Translating gives CASSPPLLDRVEKLFF. The chain employs TRBV18 and TRBJ1-4; 8 nucleotides match TRBD1. The length of the CDR3 is 16 residues. V was pared by 0 bases and J by 8 bases, with 8 bases of the junction left unmatched. The V gene's germline CDR1 is KGHSH and CDR2 LQKENI.

In DNA form, the CDR3 reads TGTGCCAGTTCCCGGACTACCTTTGAAAAACTGTTTTTT. It translates to CASSRTTFEKLFF. The chain carries TRBV2 and TRBJ1-4; unclear D gene. With 9 bases removed from V and 7 bases from J, the gap between germline ends came to 15 bases. CDR3 length: 13 residues. In germline, CDR1 is SNHLY, CDR2 FYNNEI.

The V and J genes are TRBV5-4 and TRBJ2-5; 8 positions agree with TRBD2. This CDR3 spans 17 amino acids. CDR1 and CDR2 from the germline V gene are SGHNT and YYREEE (reference sequence). The ends lost 1 base at V and 0 bases at J; junction bases unmatched: 8. The CDR3 nucleotides read TGTGCCAGCAGCTTGATGGGGAGCGGGGGAGACCAAGAGACCCAGTACTTC. This translates into CASSLMGSGGDQETQYF.

The chain combines TRBV5-1 with TRBJ2-7; D is possibly TRBD1 (5 bases). V lost 4 bases, J lost 0 bases, and 23 bases lay in between. Germline V gene lookup returns CDR1 SGHRS and CDR2 YFSETQ. This CDR3 is built from 18 residues. CDR3 sequence reads: CASSLRQSRIQGSYEQYF. DNA of the CDR3: TGCGCCAGCAGCCTAAGACAATCTCGGATTCAGGGCTCCTACGAGCAGTACTTC. Full variable domain (rest looked up from reference TRBV5-1 and TRBJ2-7): KAGVTQTPRYLIKTRGQQVTLSCSPISGHRSVSWYQQTPGQGLQFLFEYFSETQRNKGNFPGRFSGRQFSNSRSEMNVSTLELGDSALYLCASSLRQSRIQGSYEQYFGPGTRLTVT.

This clone was seen a few times. The chain is built from TRBV2 and TRBJ2-1, with unresolved D. The CDR3 runs to 15 residues. CDR1 is SNHLY and CDR2 is FYNNEI in the germline V gene. The V end was cut by 6 bases, the J end by 4 bases, with 16 bases between. The chain's CDR3 is CASRESASFYNEQFF. CDR3 in DNA: TGTGCCAGCAGGGAGTCGGCAAGCTTTTACAATGAGCAGTTCTTC.

The chain carries TRBV6-5 and TRBJ2-4; 12 nucleotides match TRBD2. Trimming at V came to 6 bases and at J to 8 bases, leaving 5 bases not matched to a gene. The CDR3 spans 14 residues. Per germline, CDR1 MNHEY and CDR2 SVGAGI. The CDR3 DNA reads as TGTGCCAGCAGCGGACTAGCGGGGTCGTACATTCAGTACTTC. Translating it yields CASSGLAGSYIQYF.

The rearrangement joins TRBV4-2 to TRBJ2-5, with D maybe TRBD2 (6 bases). V lost 3 bases to trimming and J lost 5 bases, with 25 bases between them. Germline values: CDR1 LGHNA, CDR2 YNFKEQ. There are 18 residues in the CDR3. DNA of the CDR3: TGTGCCAGCAGCCAGAGACCGCGCGGTAGCGGTATGGCGGAGACCCAGTACTTC. The encoded protein is CASSQRPRGSGMAETQYF.

The chain carries TRBV5-8 and TRBJ1-2; no clear D gene. The germline CDR1 and CDR2 sequences are SGHTS and YDEGEE. The CDR3 length is 14 residues. Trimming left V 0 bases short and J 4 bases short, with 10 bases between. CDR3 sequence reads: CASSLASGPYGYTF. The CDR3 DNA reads TGTGCCAGCAGCTTGGCCTCAGGCCCCTATGGCTACACCTTC.

V gene TRBV7-3 combines with J gene TRBJ2-5; D may be TRBD2 (6 bases). Trimming removed 5 bases at V and 5 bases at J, with 15 bases between. The CDR3 totals 14 residues. CDR1 is SGHTA, CDR2 FQGTGA, per germline. The CDR3 DNA follows: TGTGCCAGCAGCCCTGAGGCGGGGCCGGAGACCCAGTACTTC. Translation gives CASSPEAGPETQYF.

The chain combines TRBV2 with TRBJ2-1, with 12 bases matching TRBD2. CDR3 length equals 17 residues. Germline V CDR1 and CDR2: SNHLY, FYNNEI. The J segment lost 0 bases and the V segment lost 6 bases, leaving 6 bases of the junction unmatched. This CDR3 reads CASRRGLAGSSYNEQFF. CDR3 nucleotides: TGTGCCAGCAGACGAGGACTAGCGGGGAGCTCCTACAATGAGCAGTTCTTC.

This clone appeared once. The chain couples TRBV27 to TRBJ1-4; D is uncertain. Germline V gene lookup returns CDR1 MNHEY and CDR2 SMNVEV (reference sequence). The CDR3 is 12 amino acids. V was shortened by 4 bases and J by 8 bases, with 8 bases between the two germline ends. The CDR3, as DNA: TGTGCCAGCAGTTCCCGAGGGGAAAAACTGTTTTTT. This codes for CASSSRGEKLFF.

V gene TRBV18 combines with J gene TRBJ2-7; D remains unclear. Germline assignment: CDR1 KGHSH and CDR2 LQKENI. The CDR3 extends over 14 amino acids. Trimming removed 5 bases at V and 0 bases at J, with 11 bases between. The CDR3 region is CASSWASSSYEQYF. The CDR3, as DNA: TGTGCCAGCTCATGGGCTTCCAGCTCCTACGAGCAGTACTTC.

This chain uses TRBV6-1 with TRBJ1-2, with D unclear. CDR1 is MNHNS and CDR2 is SASEGT in the germline V gene. The CDR3 runs 15 residues. V gave up 3 bases and J gave up 2 bases, with 13 bases separating them. For the CDR3, the DNA is TGTGCCAGCAGTGATCTGAGTGGGGAGAACTATGGCTACACCTTC. Translated, it gives CASSDLSGENYGYTF.

This rearrangement joins TRBV5-5 to TRBJ2-1; 9 nucleotides match TRBD1. J lost 2 bases, V lost 4 bases, and 4 bases had no gene match. The germline V gene encodes CDR1 SGHKS and CDR2 YYEKEE (reference sequence). The CDR3 spans 15 residues. CDR3 sequence reads: CASSPRQGAYNEQFF. The CDR3 nucleotides are TGTGCCAGCAGCCCAAGACAGGGGGCCTACAATGAGCAGTTCTTC.

The V call is TRBV28, the J call TRBJ2-1, with D perhaps TRBD1 (5 bases). The V gene lost 1 base and the J gene lost 5 bases, with 18 bases spanning the gap. Germline CDR1 MDHEN, CDR2 SYDVKM. The CDR3 has 17 residues. CDR3 loop: CASSLLVFGSGNNEQFF. In nucleotides, the CDR3 is TGTGCCAGCAGTTTATTGGTTTTTGGTTCAGGGAACAATGAGCAGTTCTTC.

This clone was seen a few times. The chain has TRBV30 and TRBJ1-5; weak D call: TRBD1 (5 bases). The CDR3 spans 13 residues. V lost 0 bases and J 4 bases, leaving 7 bases between the germline ends. CDR1 and CDR2 from the germline V gene are GTSNPN and SVGIG (reference sequence). This CDR3 reads CAWSVRGNQPQHF. The CDR3 nucleotides read TGTGCCTGGAGTGTACGGGGGAATCAGCCCCAGCATTTT.